This record concerns one T cell receptor beta chain sequence. Its specificity is unknown. 60 Vbeta and 13 Jbeta primers were used in PCR. Measured with immunoSEQ multiplex PCR; TCRdb has only the in-frame clones, and not every one. The sample carries approximately 260,000 clones, around four fifths recorded once. The data were obtained in a study of cytomegalovirus exposure and HLA in healthy donors. Findings of the study overall: Clonal expansion, a later analysis showed, was greater in HLA-associated TCR beta chains than in equally common others.

Trimming removed 5 bases from V and 4 bases from J; junction bases left unmatched: 6. CDR3 length: 15 amino acids. Germline assignment: CDR1 MNHEY and CDR2 SMNVEV (reference sequence). The clonotype originates from a woman aged 35 to 49 in good health and CMV-seropositive. The sequenced sample consisted of PBMCs. This chain links TRBV27 with TRBJ2-5; TRBD1 aligns across 11 bases. The CDR3 protein is CASSPRDRGTETQYF. The CDR3 DNA follows: TGTGCCAGCAGTCCCCGGGACAGGGGGACAGAGACCCAGTACTTC.